This T cell receptor beta chain was documented in a study of somatic mutations in cytotoxic T cells in rheumatoid arthritis. Turning to the study itself: Patient blood, 25 to 35 ml in EDTA, was obtained immediately after diagnosis and prior to the start of any treatment.

In germline, CDR1 is MNHEY, CDR2 SVGAGI. The CDR3 contains 14 residues. V lost 5 bases to trimming and J lost 7 bases, with 12 bases between them. Using immunoSEQ multiplex PCR, the repertoire was profiled, and TCRdb retains in-frame clones only, with some absent. The sample carries about 30,000 clones, about 81% recorded once. The chain uses TRBV6-5 and TRBJ1-6, with unresolved D. The receptor was isolated from an adult with rheumatoid arthritis. Input material: CD8+ T cells sorted from blood. CDR3 protein: CASSASLGNSPLHF. The CDR3 DNA follows: TGTGCCAGCAGTGCCAGTCTAGGGAATTCACCCCTCCACTTT.